The 17 T cell receptor beta chains reported below all come from one sample, sequenced in a study of blood T cell repertoires in COVID-19. Sequencing used immunoSEQ multiplex PCR; TCRdb keeps in-frame clones, though not all of them. The table lists approximately 240,000 clones, more than 65% of them singletons. Material for sequencing was peripheral blood. These receptors were collected from a woman between 40 and 50 years old with active or convalescent COVID-19.

J is TRBJ1-2 and V is TRBV2, with 8 nucleotides matching TRBD1. The CDR3 runs to 13 residues. The V gene end was trimmed by 4 bases and the J gene end by 10 bases; junction bases not matched to a gene: 8. The germline CDR1 and CDR2 sequences are SNHLY and FYNNEI. CDR3 amino acids: CASSGDRSGFYTF. CDR3 in DNA: TGTGCCAGCAGTGGGGACAGGTCGGGGTTCTACACCTTC.

The V call is TRBV5-6, the J call TRBJ1-6, with 7 bases fitting TRBD1. J was trimmed by 7 bases and V by 3 bases; bases with no gene match: 7. The germline V gene encodes CDR1 SGHDT and CDR2 YYEEEE. The CDR3 length is 15 residues. The CDR3 DNA sequence: TGTGCCAGCAGCTATAACAAAGGGGGCAATTCACCCCTCCACTTT. Translation gives CASSYNKGGNSPLHF.

The CDR3 DNA is TGTGCCAGTATCCCCCGGGACAGGGGGCAGCCCCAGCATTTT. It yields the protein CASIPRDRGQPQHF. V gene TRBV19 combines with J gene TRBJ1-5, with 11 bases lining up with TRBD1. Trimming took 7 bases from V and 7 from J; bases not matched to a gene: 6. This CDR3 is built from 14 residues. Per germline, CDR1 LNHDA and CDR2 SQIVND (reference sequence).

This clone is a singleton in its sample. The chain joins TRBV29-1 to TRBJ1-3, with D possibly being TRBD1 (5 bases). Germline CDR1 is SQVTM and CDR2 is ANQGSEA. V shed 0 bases and J shed 3 bases, with 12 bases lying between them. The CDR3 is 15 amino acids. The CDR3 nucleotides read TGCAGCGTTGAAGAACAGGCAGGACATGGAAACACCATATATTTT. This sequence encodes CSVEEQAGHGNTIYF.

This clone has more than one count but fewer than ten. The chain recombines TRBV23-1 with TRBJ1-3; no clear D. TRBV23-1 is an ORF; its function is uncertain. The CDR3 consists of 12 residues. Trimming cost V 6 bases and J 0 bases, with 3 bases left between them. The CDR3 bases are TGCGCCAGCAGCCGCTCTGGAAACACCATATATTTT. Protein product: CASSRSGNTIYF.

The chain joins TRBV3-1 (or the pseudogene TRBV3-2) to TRBJ1-6; no clear D. There are 17 residues in the CDR3. In germline, CDR1 is LGHDT, CDR2 YNNKEL (reference sequence). V lost 0 bases and J 2 bases, leaving 11 bases between the germline ends. The CDR3 coding sequence is TGTGCCAGCAGCCAAGAAATCCGGGTAGCCTATAATTCACCCCTCCACTTT. Translating it yields CASSQEIRVAYNSPLHF.

The chain joins TRBV9 to TRBJ1-2; the D gene is possibly TRBD1 (5 bases). The germline CDR1 and CDR2 sequences are SGDLS and YYNGEE. Trimming took off 4 bases at V and 2 bases at J, with 15 bases between the two ends. This CDR3 contains 15 residues. The CDR3 nucleotides are TGTGCCAGCAGCCTTACAGGCGGCGCCAACTATGGCTACACCTTC. Translation gives CASSLTGGANYGYTF. Variable domain in full (rest from reference TRBV9 and TRBJ1-2): DSGVTQTPKHLITATGQRVTLRCSPRSGDLSVYWYQQSLDQGLQFLIQYYNGEERAKGNILERFSAQQFPDLHSELNLSSLELGDSALYFCASSLTGGANYGYTFGSGTRLTVV.

The genes are TRBV30 and TRBJ1-1, with 10 bases aligning to TRBD1. The CDR3 runs 13 residues. Germline V lookup: CDR1 GTSNPN, CDR2 SVGIG (reference sequence). The trim removed 4 bases at V and 8 bases at J, leaving 7 bases unmatched. CDR3 in amino acids: CAWNDRGPGEAFF. CDR3 DNA sequence: TGTGCCTGGAATGACAGGGGGCCGGGGGAAGCTTTCTTT.

Only a few counts were recorded for this clone. This chain connects TRBV19 to TRBJ1-1; D possibly corresponds to TRBD1 (6 bases). V was pared by 5 bases and J by 3 bases, with 13 bases between. This CDR3 spans 14 amino acids. CDR1 LNHDA and CDR2 SQIVND come from the germline V gene (reference sequence). The CDR3 loop reads CASSRRQVDTEAFF. In DNA form, the CDR3 reads TGTGCCAGTAGTCGCCGACAGGTTGACACTGAAGCTTTCTTT.

The chain has TRBV4-2 and TRBJ1-6; D is ambiguous. From germline, CDR1 is LGHNA and CDR2 YNFKEQ. Between the trimmed V and J ends, which lost 4 bases and 0 bases, there was a span of 7 bases. The CDR3 runs to 15 residues. The CDR3 DNA follows: TGTGCCAGCAGCCCCGAGAGCTCCTATAATTCACCCCTCCACTTT. This codes for CASSPESSYNSPLHF.

V gene TRBV27 combines with J gene TRBJ2-1; D perhaps matches TRBD2 (7 bases). The ends were cut back, 1 base at V and 2 bases at J, with 12 bases in the middle. This CDR3 spans 16 amino acids. Germline V gene lookup returns CDR1 MNHEY and CDR2 SMNVEV (reference sequence). CDR3 protein: CASSLLAGAPYNEQFF. For the CDR3, the DNA is TGTGCCAGCAGTTTATTGGCGGGGGCCCCCTACAATGAGCAGTTCTTC.

The chain uses TRBV5-1 and TRBJ1-4; no clear D. CDR1 is SGHRS and CDR2 is YFSETQ in the germline V gene. The CDR3 length is 15 residues. Trimming took 9 bases from V and 0 from J, leaving 15 bases between them. As DNA, the CDR3 is TGCGCCACTACGAGAGACGGGGCAACTAATGAAAAACTGTTTTTT. It is translated as CATTRDGATNEKLFF.

This clone was seen only once. The chain carries TRBV11-2 and TRBJ2-5, with 7 bases lining up with TRBD1. The CDR3 consists of 13 residues. V shed 6 bases and J 4 bases; nucleotides not matched to a gene: 5. Germline CDR1 and CDR2: SGHAT and FQNNGV. Here the CDR3 reads CASSLGDRETQYF. The CDR3 nucleotides are TGTGCCAGCAGTCTAGGGGACAGAGAGACCCAGTACTTC.

The genes are TRBV7-9 and TRBJ1-3, with D maybe TRBD1 (5 bases). CDR1 is SEHNR, CDR2 FQNEAQ, per germline (reference sequence). Trimming pared 2 bases from V and 5 bases from J, leaving 13 bases between. There are 15 residues in the CDR3. The CDR3 coding sequence is TGTGCCAGCAGCTTATTGGGGCAGGGAAGAAACACCATATATTTT. Translating it yields CASSLLGQGRNTIYF.

This clone has at least ten counts. J is TRBJ1-6 and V is TRBV4-1; D unclear. The CDR3 is made up of 16 amino acids. The germline gives CDR1 MGHRA, CDR2 YSYEKL. V was cut by 1 base and J by 2 bases, with 9 bases left in between. The CDR3 region has the DNA TGCGCCAGCAGCCAAGTCCGCGGGGCCTATAATTCACCCCTCCACTTT. Translating gives CASSQVRGAYNSPLHF.

This clone appeared a few times. This chain connects TRBV19 to TRBJ1-2, with 8 positions matching TRBD1. V trimming: 5 bases; J trimming: 7 bases; junction bases outside the gene matches: 9. The CDR3 is made up of 14 amino acids. Looked up from germline, CDR1 is LNHDA and CDR2 is SQIVND (reference sequence). CDR3 sequence reads: CASSSGQALGGYTF. CDR3 coding DNA: TGTGCCAGTAGTTCGGGACAGGCTCTTGGTGGCTACACCTTC.

In this sample, this clone turned up once. The chain uses TRBV9 and TRBJ1-4, with D possibly TRBD1 on 5 matching bases. The CDR3 runs to 15 residues. V shed 1 base and J shed 0 bases, with 7 bases lying between them. Looked up from germline, CDR1 is SGDLS and CDR2 is YYNGEE. In DNA form, the CDR3 reads TGTGCCAGCAGCGTAACAGGTGCAACTAATGAAAAACTGTTTTTT. It codes for CASSVTGATNEKLFF.